This record concerns one T cell receptor (beta chain) sequence. The target antigen is unknown. The method was immunoSEQ multiplex PCR; TCRdb's version includes in-frame clones alone and lacks a portion of them. The data contain about 82,000 clones, more than 85% of them singletons. Separate from the roughly 720-subject first cohort, the approximately 120-subject validation cohort was the one that the donors belonged to. These data are taken from a study of cytomegalovirus exposure and HLA in healthy donors. Study-wide context: The same platform as the 666 first-cohort repertoires was used for the roughly 130 validation repertoires, a later analysis reported. Study observations and caveats: A classifier reportedly called cytomegalovirus status with high sensitivity and specificity.

V shed 1 base and J 5 bases; nucleotides not matched to a gene: 6. This CDR3 contains 15 residues. Per germline, CDR1 MGHRA and CDR2 YSYEKL. The clonotype comes from a man younger than 30 in good health and CMV-seronegative. This chain connects TRBV4-1 to TRBJ2-7, with TRBD2 matching over 9 bases. The specimen sequenced was PBMCs. The CDR3 is CASSQGASGNHEQYF. DNA of the CDR3: TGCGCCAGCAGCCAAGGGGCTAGCGGGAACCACGAGCAGTACTTC.